The 8 T cell receptor beta chains reported below all come from one sample, sequenced in a study of T cells in Graves' hyperthyroidism and ophthalmopathy. RNA transcripts gave rise to amplified TCR beta CDR3 regions. In the first-round RT-PCR of the TCR CDR3, the HTBI primer set was used. Each CDR3 protein gets one entry after TCRdb re-called the multiplex PCR reads with MiXCR. The sample holds 550,000 to 800,000 distinct CDR3 sequences, about a sixth seen once. The sequencing input was blood. The receptors were sampled from a man younger than 35 with Graves' hyperthyroidism.

The rearrangement uses TRBV14 and TRBJ2-7; possibly TRBD2 for D (6 bases). The CDR3 loop spans 15 amino acids. The V end lost 4 bases, the J end lost 6 bases, and 19 bases lay between the germline ends. CDR1 and CDR2 from the germline V gene are SGHDN and FVKESK. CDR3 coding DNA: TGTGCCAGCAGCCCCTACTCGGGACTCTCGGGCGAGCAGTACTTC. Translating it yields CASSPYSGLSGEQYF.

This clonotype has ten or more counts. V is TRBV11-3 and J is TRBJ2-1; D is possibly TRBD2 (5 bases). Germline V gene sequence: CDR1 SGHNT, CDR2 YENEEA. This CDR3 spans 14 amino acids. V lost 3 bases to trimming and J lost 3 bases, with 9 bases between them. CDR3 residues: CASSLGGYYNEQFF. DNA for the CDR3: TGTGCCAGCAGCTTGGGCGGGTACTACAATGAGCAGTTCTTC.

A remark on this clonotype: An end of the junction does not agree with germline; a read error may underlie this. The CDR3, as DNA: TGTGCCAGCAGGTGGGTGGCTGATAGCAGTCAGCCCCAGCATTTT. Its translation is CASRWVADSSQPQHF. This sequence joins TRBV7-2 and TRBJ1-5, with D hard to call. This CDR3 comprises 15 residues. Germline values: CDR1 SGHTA, CDR2 FQGNSA.

This clonotype has a count of ten or more. This sequence joins TRBV11-3 and TRBJ2-7; TRBD1 aligns across 10 bases. CDR1 is SGHNT, CDR2 YENEEA, per germline. Trimming at V came to 8 bases and at J to 5 bases, leaving 6 bases not matched to a gene. The CDR3 has 13 residues. The CDR3: CASPPGQGNEQYF. The CDR3 DNA is TGTGCCAGCCCTCCGGGACAGGGGAACGAGCAGTACTTC. Full variable domain (missing parts from reference TRBV11-3 and TRBJ2-7): EAGVVQSPRYKIIEKKQPVAFWCNPISGHNTLYWYLQNLGQGPELLIRYENEEAVDDSQLPKDRFSAERLKGVDSTLKIQPAELGDSAVYLCASPPGQGNEQYFGPGTRLTVT.

Here the CDR3 reads CASSPTSGRTDEQFF. The DNA of the CDR3 is TGTGCCAGCAGCCCTACTAGCGGGAGGACCGATGAGCAGTTCTTC. This chain uses TRBV28 with TRBJ2-1, with 12 bases that match TRBD2. The CDR3 consists of 15 residues. The trim removed 6 bases at V and 8 bases at J, leaving 8 bases unmatched. Germline V lookup: CDR1 MDHEN, CDR2 SYDVKM.

This clonotype was counted at least ten times. V is TRBV15 and J is TRBJ1-1; TRBD1 is a possible D gene (5 bases). V was clipped by 8 bases and J by 0 bases, with 10 bases between them. The CDR3 has 13 amino acids. The germline gives CDR1 LNHNV, CDR2 YYDKDF (reference sequence). The chain's CDR3 is CATSGRLNTEAFF. The DNA for the CDR3 is TGTGCCACCTCGGGACGGCTGAACACTGAAGCTTTCTTT.

This rearrangement joins TRBV5-5 to TRBJ1-1, with D perhaps TRBD1 (5 bases). Trimming stripped 3 bases from V and 4 bases from J, with 13 bases between. The CDR3 has 14 residues. Germline V gene sequence: CDR1 SGHKS, CDR2 YYEKEE (reference sequence). In nucleotides, the CDR3 is TGTGCCAGCAGCTCCGGGACTGTGGGCACTGAAGCTTTCTTT. Amino acid sequence: CASSSGTVGTEAFF.

Many counts were recorded for this clonotype. V is TRBV2 and J is TRBJ2-7; D is perhaps TRBD1 or TRBD2 (6 bases each). The V end was cut by 8 bases, the J end by 1 base, with 15 bases between. Germline loops: CDR1 SNHLY, CDR2 FYNNEI. The CDR3 contains 14 residues. The CDR3 coding sequence is TGTGCCAGCCGTCCGGGGGCTACTTCCTACGAGCAGTACTTC. This translates into CASRPGATSYEQYF.